This TCR beta chain came from a study of T cells in Graves' hyperthyroidism and ophthalmopathy. For the study at large: Peripheral blood sampling occurred at initial diagnosis, before any treatment.

Patients affected by ophthalmopathy presented a Clinical Activity Score of at least 3, a NOSPECS grade of at least 4, and disease duration below 3 months. Diagnoses were established using clinical symptoms, serum thyroxine and TRAb, thyroid ultrasound and orbital computed tomography. What was amplified from RNA transcripts were TCR beta CDR3 regions. TCR CDR3 regions were first amplified by RT-PCR with HTBI primers. TCRdb redid the calling of the multiplex PCR reads with MiXCR, one entry per CDR3 protein. The sample holds around 570,000 distinct CDR3 sequences; 15% to 20% are singletons and the top ten take 47%. CDR1 is DFQATT and CDR2 is SNEGSKA in the germline V gene (reference sequence). The V and J ends lost 0 bases and 5 bases, in that order; junction bases with no gene match: 5. The CDR3 is 14 residues long.

The V call is TRBV20-1, the J call TRBJ2-5, with 8 bases that match TRBD2. The origin of this receptor is a man between 40 and 49 years old with Graves' ophthalmopathy. Sequencing input: blood. The CDR3 DNA follows: TGCAGTGCTAGAGATCTGCGCGGGGGGGAGACCCAGTACTTC. As protein: CSARDLRGGETQYF.